This paragraph reports one T cell receptor beta chain. Its antigen is unidentified. This record belongs to a study of shared clonotypes between healthy human individuals. General observations from the study: Rarefaction showed that sequencing of sorted subsets was incomplete (despite large depth).

Both subsets, CD45RA+ naive and CD45RA-negative memory, were split from the CD4+ cells. Sorted-subset replicate PCR reactions contained 150 to 200 ng DNA, corresponding to some 29,000 T cell genomes. Assay used: immunoSEQ multiplex PCR; TCRdb lists only in-frame clones, some missing. Of 2 million to 2.5 million clones listed, over 85% are singletons. Germline CDR1 reads SGHRS; CDR2 reads YFSETQ. The CDR3 sequence is 15 residues long. The trim removed 4 bases at V and 9 bases at J, leaving 10 bases unmatched. Sequenced material: naive CD4+ T cells from PBMCs. The subset here: CD45RA+ positively selected. The rearrangement links TRBV5-1 to TRBJ2-7, with 13 nucleotides matching TRBD2. This receptor was taken from a young man in good health. Some clones in this sample may be carry-over from other donors' samples. The CDR3 sequence is CASSPGTSGIRVQYF. CDR3 nucleotides: TGCGCCAGCAGCCCGGGGACTAGCGGGATAAGGGTGCAGTACTTC.